Each of the 9 T cell receptor beta chains below was sequenced from the same sample in a study of beta chain features in type 1 diabetes. Regarding the study as a whole: Shortening that was moderate but significant affected the TCRB CDR3s of Type 1 diabetes patients in all four CD4+ subsets.

Reverse transcription of all isolated RNA meant that expressed TCRB transcripts were sequenced. The data were produced by immunoSEQ multiplex PCR, yet TCRdb's version contains in-frame clones alone and is incomplete. The table records 500,000 to 850,000 clones, about 14% of them present only once. The antigens for these receptors are not known. Sequences were obtained from naive CD4+ T cells from blood. The receptors were gathered from a man aged 18 to 29 with type 1 diabetes.

This clone was recorded a few times. The V and J genes are TRBV11-2 and TRBJ2-1; no firm D call. The V end was cut by 4 bases, the J end by 1 base, with 8 bases between. Germline CDR1 is SGHAT and CDR2 is FQNNGV. CDR3 length equals 14 residues. CDR3 bases: TGTGCCAGCAGCTGGAACCCTTCCTACAATGAGCAGTTCTTC. This encodes CASSWNPSYNEQFF.

The sample holds a few counts of this clone. V usage is TRBV25-1 and J usage is TRBJ2-1; 9 bases agree with TRBD1. The CDR3 covers 14 residues. CDR1 is MGHDK, CDR2 SYGVNS, per germline. J was trimmed by 8 bases and V by 6 bases; bases with no gene match: 8. In DNA form, the CDR3 reads TGTGCCAGCAGGCCGGGACAGGGTGTTCATGAGCAGTTCTTC. It encodes CASRPGQGVHEQFF.

The rearrangement joins TRBV2 to TRBJ2-7; D remains ambiguous. The CDR3 spans 13 residues. Trimming took off 2 bases at V and 5 bases at J, with 10 bases between the two ends. The germline CDR1 and CDR2 sequences are SNHLY and FYNNEI. The CDR3 DNA follows: TGTGCCAGCAGTGAAAGAAGGCAGGACGAGCAGTACTTC. This codes for CASSERRQDEQYF.

This clone showed up just a few times. V gene TRBV5-1 combines with J gene TRBJ2-5; no reliable D call. The CDR3 totals 11 residues. The V end was cut by 0 bases, the J end by 9 bases, with 6 bases between. Germline-derived CDR1 and CDR2 are SGHRS and YFSETQ. CDR3 region: CASSLESAQYF. CDR3 in DNA: TGCGCCAGCAGCTTGGAGTCGGCCCAGTACTTC.

The V gene is TRBV7-3, the J gene TRBJ2-3; the D call may be TRBD1 or TRBD2 (6 bases each). V lost 5 bases to trimming and J lost 0 bases, with 12 bases between them. The CDR3 runs to 15 residues. CDR1 is SGHTA, CDR2 FQGTGA, per germline. The CDR3 DNA reads as TGTGCCAGCAGCCCCTCGGGGGCTAGCACAGATACGCAGTATTTT. As protein: CASSPSGASTDTQYF. Based on the CDR3 plus reference TRBV7-3 and TRBJ2-3, the full variable domain is GAGVSQTPSNKVTEKGKYVELRCDPISGHTALYWYRQSLGQGPEFLIYFQGTGAADDSGLPNDRFFAVRPEGSVSTLKIQRTERGDSAVYLCASSPSGASTDTQYFGPGTRLTVL.

This clone was seen more than once but under ten times. The chain uses TRBV2 and TRBJ2-7; possibly TRBD2 for D (6 bases). The V end was cut by 8 bases, the J end by 2 bases, with 16 bases between. The CDR3 is 14 amino acids. Looked up from germline, CDR1 is SNHLY and CDR2 is FYNNEI. CDR3: CASGEEVLAYEQYF. Here the CDR3 DNA reads TGTGCCAGCGGGGAGGAAGTTCTAGCCTACGAGCAGTACTTC.

Turning to this clone: The sample contains more than one DNA sequence encoding this CDR3. The rearrangement uses TRBV9 and TRBJ2-7; 10 bases agree with TRBD2. CDR3 length equals 14 residues. Germline CDR1 SGDLS, CDR2 YYNGEE. The J segment lost 3 bases and the V segment lost 2 bases, leaving 2 bases of the junction unmatched. The CDR3 protein is CASSVLAGDYEQYF. CDR3 nucleotide sequence: TGTGCCAGCAGCGTCCTAGCGGGGGACTACGAGCAGTACTTC.

This clone was detected a few times. The chain carries TRBV30 and TRBJ2-1; tentatively, D is TRBD2 (6 bases). The CDR3 length is 14 residues. From germline, CDR1 is GTSNPN and CDR2 SVGIG (reference sequence). The V gene lost 4 bases and the J gene lost 6 bases, with 16 bases spanning the gap. CDR3 sequence: CAWTSGGDPNEQFF. CDR3 DNA: TGTGCCTGGACGTCCGGGGGTGACCCCAATGAGCAGTTCTTC.

The sample holds one count of this clone. The rearrangement links TRBV5-1 to TRBJ2-7, with D unclear. V was trimmed by 0 bases and J by 3 bases, leaving 13 bases between them. CDR1 and CDR2 from the germline V gene are SGHRS and YFSETQ. CDR3 length equals 15 residues. CDR3 DNA: TGCGCCAGCAGCTTGGGGAATTGGGAATACTACGAGCAGTACTTC. Translated, it gives CASSLGNWEYYEQYF.